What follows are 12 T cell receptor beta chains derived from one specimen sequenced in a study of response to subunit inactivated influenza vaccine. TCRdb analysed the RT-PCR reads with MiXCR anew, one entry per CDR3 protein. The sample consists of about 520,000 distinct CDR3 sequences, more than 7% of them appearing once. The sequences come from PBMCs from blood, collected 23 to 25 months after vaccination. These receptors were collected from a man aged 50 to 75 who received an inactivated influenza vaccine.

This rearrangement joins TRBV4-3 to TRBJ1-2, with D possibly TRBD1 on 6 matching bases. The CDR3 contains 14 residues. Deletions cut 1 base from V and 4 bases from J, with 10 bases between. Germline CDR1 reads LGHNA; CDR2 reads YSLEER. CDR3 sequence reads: CASSQAGGGYGYTF. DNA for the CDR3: TGCGCCAGCAGCCAAGCTGGGGGCGGCTATGGCTACACCTTC.

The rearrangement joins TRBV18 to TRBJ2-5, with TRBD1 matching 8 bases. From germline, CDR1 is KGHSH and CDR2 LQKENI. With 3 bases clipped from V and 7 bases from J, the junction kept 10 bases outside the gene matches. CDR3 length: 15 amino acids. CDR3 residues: CASSPQGAQLATQYF. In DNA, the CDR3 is TGTGCCAGCTCACCCCAGGGGGCCCAGTTGGCGACCCAGTACTTC.

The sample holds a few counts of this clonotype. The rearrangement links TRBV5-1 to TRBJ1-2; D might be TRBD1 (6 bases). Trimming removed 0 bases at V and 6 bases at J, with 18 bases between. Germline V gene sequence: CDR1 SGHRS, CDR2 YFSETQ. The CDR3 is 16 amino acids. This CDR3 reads CASSLEPWRGEDGYTF. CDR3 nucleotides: TGCGCCAGCAGCTTGGAACCCTGGAGGGGGGAGGATGGCTACACCTTC.

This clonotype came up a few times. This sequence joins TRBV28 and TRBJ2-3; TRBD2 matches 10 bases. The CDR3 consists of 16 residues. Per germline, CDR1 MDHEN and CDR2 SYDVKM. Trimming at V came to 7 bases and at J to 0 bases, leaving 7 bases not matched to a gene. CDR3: CASTQTSGLSTDTQYF. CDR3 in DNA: TGTGCCAGCACCCAGACTAGCGGGTTAAGCACAGATACGCAGTATTTT.

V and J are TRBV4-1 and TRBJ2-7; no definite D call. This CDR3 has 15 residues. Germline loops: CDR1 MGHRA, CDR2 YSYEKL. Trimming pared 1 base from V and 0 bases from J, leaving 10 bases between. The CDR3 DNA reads TGCGCCAGCAGCCAAGTTTTGGCGAGCTCCTACGAGCAGTACTTC. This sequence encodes CASSQVLASSYEQYF.

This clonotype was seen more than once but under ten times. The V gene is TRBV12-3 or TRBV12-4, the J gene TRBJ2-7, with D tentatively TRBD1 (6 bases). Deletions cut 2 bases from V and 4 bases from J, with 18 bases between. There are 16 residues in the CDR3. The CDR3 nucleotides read TGTGCCAGCAGTTTAATTTTCCAGGGGAAGGTTTACGAGCAGTACTTC. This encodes CASSLIFQGKVYEQYF.

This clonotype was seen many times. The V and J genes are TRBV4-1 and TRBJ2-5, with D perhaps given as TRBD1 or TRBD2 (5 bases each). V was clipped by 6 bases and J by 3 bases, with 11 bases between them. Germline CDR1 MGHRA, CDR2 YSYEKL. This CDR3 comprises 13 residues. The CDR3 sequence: CASRGTDKETQYF. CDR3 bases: TGCGCCAGCAGGGGGACGGATAAAGAGACCCAGTACTTC.

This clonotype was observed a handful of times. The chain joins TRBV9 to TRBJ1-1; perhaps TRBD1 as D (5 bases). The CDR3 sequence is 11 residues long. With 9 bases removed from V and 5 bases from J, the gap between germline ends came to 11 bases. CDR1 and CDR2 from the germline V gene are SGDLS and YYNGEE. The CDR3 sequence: CATGPETEAFF. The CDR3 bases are TGTGCCACGGGACCTGAAACTGAAGCTTTCTTT.

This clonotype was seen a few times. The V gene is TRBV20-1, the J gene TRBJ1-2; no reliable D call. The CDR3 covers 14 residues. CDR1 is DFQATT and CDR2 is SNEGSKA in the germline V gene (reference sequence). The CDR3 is CGVPVTDTNYGYTF. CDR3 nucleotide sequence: TGCGGAGTCCCCGTAACAGACACTAACTATGGCTACACCTTC.

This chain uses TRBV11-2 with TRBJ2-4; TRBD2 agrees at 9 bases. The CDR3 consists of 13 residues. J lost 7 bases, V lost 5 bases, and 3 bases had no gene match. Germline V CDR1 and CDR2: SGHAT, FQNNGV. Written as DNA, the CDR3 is TGTGCCAGCAGCCCGAGCGGGGGGAACATTCAGTACTTC. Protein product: CASSPSGGNIQYF.

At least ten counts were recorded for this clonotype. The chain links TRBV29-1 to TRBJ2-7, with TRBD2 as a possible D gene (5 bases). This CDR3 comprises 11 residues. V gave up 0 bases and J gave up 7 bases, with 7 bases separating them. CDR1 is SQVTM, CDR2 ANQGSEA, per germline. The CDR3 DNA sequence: TGCAGCGTTGAAGATCGGGGAGAGCAGTACTTC. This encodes CSVEDRGEQYF.

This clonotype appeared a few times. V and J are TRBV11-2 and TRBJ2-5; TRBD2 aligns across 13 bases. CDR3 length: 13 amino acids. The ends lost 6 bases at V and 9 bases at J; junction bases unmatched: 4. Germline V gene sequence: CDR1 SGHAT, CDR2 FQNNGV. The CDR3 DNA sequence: TGTGCCAGCAGGACTAGCGGGGGGTTGGCCCAGTACTTC. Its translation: CASRTSGGLAQYF.